The present TCR beta chain was sequenced within a study of long-term antiretroviral therapy in people with HIV. The germline V and J ends were trimmed by 5 bases and 1 base, with 8 bases remaining between them. The germline gives CDR1 MNHNY, CDR2 SVGAGI (reference sequence). The CDR3 extends over 13 amino acids. For this clone: The target antigen is unknown.

It was version v3.0 of the immunoSEQ assay that was run at survey level. TCRdb's copy holds only in-frame clones and misses some; the assay was immunoSEQ multiplex PCR. This table holds about 43,000 clones, approximately 86% found once. General study points: Transplant donor controls retained higher diversity, though diversity increased after ART. The repertoire was dominated at all time points by clones expanded before ART.

V usage is TRBV6-6 and J usage is TRBJ1-2, with D unresolved. This receptor was obtained from a woman between 50 and 59 years old with HIV. The source material was unsorted PBMCs, sampled 0.1 years before starting antiretroviral therapy. In DNA, the CDR3 is TGTGCCAGCAGTATAAGCTATAACTATGGCTACACCTTC. Protein product: CASSISYNYGYTF.